This T cell receptor (beta chain) was retrieved from a study of blood T cells in healthy people across ages. This clonotype has only a few counts. An end of the junction does not agree with germline; a read error may underlie this. The CDR3 length is 15 residues. A second roughly 6 to 11 cycle PCR used barcoded and J-beta primers. TCRdb reprocessed the 5' RACE reads via MiXCR and lists one record per CDR3 protein. The sample has nearly 800,000 distinct CDR3 sequences; 25% are singletons. The same specimen was also included in a second study, on T cells of mothers and their children.

The source is a boy aged 5-17 years in good health. The rearrangement joins TRBV12-3 or TRBV12-4 to TRBJ2-3, with TRBD2 as a possible D gene (5 bases). The sample consisted of blood. The CDR3 DNA follows: TGTGCCAGCAATCTGAATGGACTGCCGGCGGATACGCTGTATTTT. Translated, it gives CASNLNGLPADTLYF.